This T cell receptor (beta chain) was sequenced during a study of T cells after yellow fever vaccination. Looking at the study overall: Fractions of limited cellularity were prepared by means of SMART-Seq v4 Ultra Low Input.

One entry per CDR3 protein results from TCRdb running MiXCR on the 5' RACE reads. The sample holds under 500,000 distinct CDR3 sequences; roughly a sixth are singletons and the top ten take about a sixth. This clonotype has a count of ten or more. The source is a man aged 18 to 29 who received the YFV17D yellow fever vaccine. The sequenced sample was PBMCs, obtained before the yellow fever booster vaccination.

CDR3 residues: CSARDQGLGDNSPLHF. CDR3 sequence (DNA): TGCAGTGCTAGAGATCAAGGGTTGGGAGATAATTCACCCCTCCACTTT. The chain links TRBV20-1 to TRBJ1-6, with D hard to call. Trimming removed 0 bases from V and 5 bases from J, with 14 bases in between. From germline, CDR1 is DFQATT and CDR2 SNEGSKA (reference sequence). This CDR3 has 16 residues.